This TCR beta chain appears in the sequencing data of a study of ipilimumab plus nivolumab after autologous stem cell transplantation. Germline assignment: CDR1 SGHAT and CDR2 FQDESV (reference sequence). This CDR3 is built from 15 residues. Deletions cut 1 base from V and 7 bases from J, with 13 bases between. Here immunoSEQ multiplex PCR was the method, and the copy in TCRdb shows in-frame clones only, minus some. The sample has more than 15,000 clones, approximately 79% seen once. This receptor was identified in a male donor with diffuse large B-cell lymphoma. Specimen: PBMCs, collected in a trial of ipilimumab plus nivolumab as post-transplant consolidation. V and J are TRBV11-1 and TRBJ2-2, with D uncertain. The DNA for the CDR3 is TGTGCCAGCAGCTTAGGAAGCACGGGCGGCGGGGAGCTGTTTTTT. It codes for CASSLGSTGGGELFF.